This TCR beta chain was profiled in a study of response to subunit inactivated influenza vaccine. The length of the CDR3 is 16 residues. Trimming removed 3 bases from V and 8 bases from J; junction bases left unmatched: 7. Per the germline V gene, CDR1 is SGHVS and CDR2 is FNYEAQ. As to this clonotype: The antigen remains undetermined.

Overall study findings and caveats: Authors suggested each seasonal influenza vaccination recruits few new T cells.

TCRdb passed the RT-PCR reads through MiXCR, listing each CDR3 protein once. This repertoire shows around 520,000 distinct CDR3 sequences, approximately 10% found once; its top ten account for approximately 10%. The source was PBMCs from blood, collected on the day of vaccination. The chain employs TRBV7-6 and TRBJ2-1; 13 positions agree with TRBD2. The receptor comes from a man aged 45-65 years who received an inactivated influenza vaccine. The CDR3 here is CASSFGTSGRGDEQFF. The CDR3 DNA sequence: TGTGCCAGCAGCTTTGGTACTAGCGGGAGGGGGGATGAGCAGTTCTTC.